The 21 T cell receptor beta chains below come from one sample, sequenced in a study of T-cell reconstitution after alpha-beta-depleted transplantation in children. Unique molecular identifiers were used to barcode this TCRbeta library. Each CDR3 protein is one row after TCRdb ran MiXCR on the PCR reads. The sample has roughly 500,000 distinct CDR3 sequences; about 11% are singletons. The sequencing here drew on PBMCs, taken before TCRalphabeta/CD19-depleted stem cell transplant. The receptors derive from a child aged 2-15 years with inherited bone marrow failure, due to receive a stem cell transplant.

This clonotype was counted at least ten times. The gene calls are TRBV7-9 and TRBJ2-3; D ambiguous. The V end lost 1 base, the J end lost 2 bases, and 7 bases lay between the germline ends. The CDR3 loop spans 14 amino acids. The germline V gene encodes CDR1 SEHNR and CDR2 FQNEAQ (reference sequence). CDR3 sequence: CASSLEVITDTQYF. The CDR3 nucleotides are TGTGCCAGCAGCTTAGAAGTGATCACAGATACGCAGTATTTT. The entire variable domain, with the rest obtained from reference TRBV7-9 and TRBJ2-3, is as follows: DTGVSQNPRHKITKRGQNVTFRCDPISEHNRLYWYRQTLGQGPEFLTYFQNEAQLEKSRLLSDRFSAERPKGSFSTLEIQRTEQGDSAMYLCASSLEVITDTQYFGPGTRLTVL.

In nucleotides, the CDR3 is TGTGCCAGTAGTCCCACGGGACTACGAAATCAGCCCCAGCATTTT. Amino acids: CASSPTGLRNQPQHF. The chain couples TRBV19 to TRBJ1-5; D might be TRBD1 (5 bases). V was clipped by 5 bases and J by 4 bases, with 15 bases between them. Germline V gene lookup returns CDR1 LNHDA and CDR2 SQIVND (reference sequence). The CDR3 spans 15 residues.

This clonotype was seen at least ten times. The chain combines TRBV6-5 with TRBJ2-3, with a weak D call TRBD2 (7 bases). Trimming pared 4 bases from V and 2 bases from J, leaving 16 bases between. Germline-derived CDR1 and CDR2 are MNHEY and SVGAGI. The CDR3 extends over 16 amino acids. For the CDR3, the DNA is TGTGCCAGCAGTTCCGAACAGGGAGGGGACACAGATACGCAGTATTTT. Its translation is CASSSEQGGDTDTQYF.

There are many counts of this clonotype. The V and J genes are TRBV12-3 or TRBV12-4 and TRBJ2-1; D gene ambiguous. The ends were cut back, 7 bases at V and 4 bases at J, with 5 bases in the middle. The CDR3 has 11 residues. The CDR3 DNA is TGTGCCAGCACCCGTTACAATGAGCAGTTCTTC. This gives the protein CASTRYNEQFF.

As concerns this clonotype: Mismatch with germline at one junction end may stem from a read error. The chain links TRBV20-1 to TRBJ2-7; D perhaps matches TRBD2 (6 bases). This CDR3 contains 13 residues. CDR1 and CDR2 from the germline V gene are DFQATT and SNEGSKA (reference sequence). The CDR3 DNA is TGCAGTGCTAGAGGGGCTAGCGCCTACGAGCGGTACTTC. It translates to CSARGASAYERYF.

This clonotype was detected many times. The chain is built from TRBV21-1 and TRBJ2-6; the table's TRBD1 call for D was not verified on the DNA. TRBV21-1 is listed as a pseudogene. The CDR3 runs 19 residues. The CDR3 DNA sequence: TGTGCCAGCAGCAAAGCCTGTACCGGGGGTTATTCTGGGGCCAACGTCCTGACTTTC. The encoded protein is CASSKACTGGYSGANVLTF.

This clonotype has a handful of counts. The J gene is TRBJ2-2, the V gene TRBV12-3 or TRBV12-4; D is uncertain. This CDR3 contains 18 residues. The V gene lost 2 bases and the J gene lost 3 bases, with 19 bases spanning the gap. The CDR3 DNA sequence: TGTGCCAGCAGTTTAAAGGTCTGGGTCCTTGGGGACACCGGGGAGCTGTTTTTT. It yields the protein CASSLKVWVLGDTGELFF.

This clonotype has at least ten counts. The genes are TRBV27 and TRBJ1-6; D not resolved. The V and J ends lost 6 bases and 7 bases respectively, with 16 bases between them. This CDR3 region has 15 residues. Germline loops: CDR1 MNHEY, CDR2 SMNVEV (reference sequence). The CDR3 nucleotides read TGTGCCAGCAGACACCTGGACGGCGGGAATTCACCCCTCCACTTT. As protein: CASRHLDGGNSPLHF.

This clonotype was detected many times. The J gene is TRBJ2-7, the V gene TRBV3-1, with a weak D call TRBD1 (5 bases). From germline, CDR1 is LGHDT and CDR2 YNNKEL (reference sequence). The length of the CDR3 is 16 residues. Trimming stripped 1 base from V and 5 bases from J, with 18 bases between. CDR3 residues: CASSQGSQGPLDEQYF. DNA of the CDR3: TGTGCCAGCAGCCAAGGGTCCCAGGGCCCTCTGGACGAGCAGTACTTC.

In its sample, this clonotype was seen many times. This chain connects TRBV27 to TRBJ1-6; D ambiguous. In germline, CDR1 is MNHEY, CDR2 SMNVEV (reference sequence). The CDR3 contains 16 residues. The V and J ends lost 7 bases and 9 bases respectively, with 22 bases between them. The CDR3 spells CASTLRVGPYGSPLHF. CDR3 bases: TGTGCCAGCACCCTGCGGGTTGGGCCCTACGGTTCACCCCTCCACTTT.

V and J are TRBV27 and TRBJ2-5; 7 nucleotides line up with TRBD1. The CDR3 is 16 residues long. Germline V gives CDR1 MNHEY, CDR2 SMNVEV (reference sequence). Germline trimming cut 6 bases from V and 3 bases from J; bases unmatched to any gene: 13. CDR3 loop: CASSRPRDRHKETQYF. CDR3 nucleotides: TGTGCCAGCAGCCGGCCACGGGACAGACATAAAGAGACCCAGTACTTC.

In its sample, this clonotype was seen a few times. J is TRBJ2-1 and V is TRBV6-2 or TRBV6-3; 9 nucleotides agree with TRBD2. The CDR3 covers 14 residues. V dropped 7 bases and J dropped 5; count of bases not matched to a gene: 6. Germline values: CDR1 MNHEY, CDR2 SVGEGT. DNA of the CDR3: TGTGCCAGCACACAGGGACTAGCCAACAATGAGCAGTTCTTC. This encodes CASTQGLANNEQFF.

The sample holds many counts of this clonotype. The chain couples TRBV4-1 to TRBJ2-7; TRBD2 matches at 8 bases. Germline assignment: CDR1 MGHRA and CDR2 YSYEKL. Unmatched junction bases numbered 16, after V lost 4 bases and J lost 2 bases. This CDR3 spans 18 amino acids. CDR3 in DNA: TGCGCCAGCAGCCCGCACCGCACGGCGGCGGGAGGTCCCTACGAGCAGTACTTC. It codes for CASSPHRTAAGGPYEQYF.

This clonotype has a count of ten or more. V usage is TRBV20-1 and J usage is TRBJ2-1, with TRBD1 matching 8 bases. The germline gives CDR1 DFQATT, CDR2 SNEGSKA (reference sequence). V dropped 3 bases and J dropped 5; count of bases not matched to a gene: 9. This CDR3 contains 15 residues. CDR3 DNA sequence: TGCAGTGCTAGTTCGAGGACAGGGAATGACAATGAGCAGTTCTTC. Translating gives CSASSRTGNDNEQFF.

Ten or more counts support this clonotype. J is TRBJ2-5 and V is TRBV5-1; D is undetermined. Trimming pared 0 bases from V and 2 bases from J, leaving 8 bases between. The CDR3 totals 14 residues. The germline gives CDR1 SGHRS, CDR2 YFSETQ. CDR3 protein: CASSLVSDQETQYF. CDR3 bases: TGCGCCAGCAGCTTGGTTTCGGATCAAGAGACCCAGTACTTC.

This clonotype was detected many times. The chain couples TRBV6-5 to TRBJ1-1; no clear D. Deletions cut 4 bases from V and 0 bases from J, with 3 bases between. CDR3 length: 12 amino acids. CDR1 is MNHEY and CDR2 is SVGAGI in the germline V gene. The CDR3 nucleotides read TGTGCCAGCAGTTCCATGAACACTGAAGCTTTCTTT. Encoded protein: CASSSMNTEAFF.

This clonotype was detected ten times or more. The chain recombines TRBV5-1 with TRBJ1-4; D possibly corresponds to TRBD1 (5 bases). The CDR3 totals 16 residues. Germline CDR1 reads SGHRS; CDR2 reads YFSETQ. Trimming shortened V by 4 bases and J by 0 bases, and 13 bases separated the two germline ends. CDR3 nucleotide sequence: TGCGCCAGCAGCACGGGGCCACTGGCAACTAATGAAAAACTGTTTTTT. Amino acid sequence: CASSTGPLATNEKLFF.

Many counts were recorded for this clonotype. This rearrangement joins TRBV28 to TRBJ2-5, with D tentatively TRBD1 (6 bases). CDR3 length: 19 amino acids. CDR1 is MDHEN and CDR2 is SYDVKM in the germline V gene. V lost 4 bases and J 0 bases, leaving 24 bases between the germline ends. The CDR3 DNA reads TGTGCCAGCAGTTCGGGACAAACATGGGAGAAGTCGTACCAAGAGACCCAGTACTTC. Its protein is CASSSGQTWEKSYQETQYF.

This clonotype was picked up many times. V usage is TRBV9 and J usage is TRBJ2-1; 9 positions agree with TRBD1. This CDR3 region has 15 residues. V trimming: 2 bases; J trimming: 0 bases; junction bases outside the gene matches: 0. CDR1 SGDLS and CDR2 YYNGEE come from the germline V gene. The CDR3 spells CASSVTGGSYNEQFF. The CDR3 DNA reads TGTGCCAGCAGCGTGACAGGGGGCTCCTACAATGAGCAGTTCTTC.

This clonotype was found many times. This chain connects TRBV29-1 to TRBJ2-2, with a weak D call TRBD2 (5 bases). The V end lost 6 bases, the J end lost 5 bases, and 19 bases lay between the germline ends. This CDR3 contains 15 residues. Germline V gene sequence: CDR1 SQVTM, CDR2 ANQGSEA. The CDR3 DNA sequence: TGCAGCGTGGCTTCCGGTGGGAGAGAGACCGGGGAGCTGTTTTTT. Its protein product is CSVASGGRETGELFF.

This clonotype was recorded many times. The J gene is TRBJ2-7, the V gene TRBV30, with D possibly matching TRBD2 (6 bases). The length of the CDR3 is 13 residues. Germline CDR1 is GTSNPN and CDR2 is SVGIG (reference sequence). V lost 0 bases and J 3 bases, leaving 9 bases between the germline ends. The CDR3 region is CAWSVWGDYEQYF. The CDR3 nucleotides are TGTGCCTGGAGTGTCTGGGGGGACTACGAGCAGTACTTC.